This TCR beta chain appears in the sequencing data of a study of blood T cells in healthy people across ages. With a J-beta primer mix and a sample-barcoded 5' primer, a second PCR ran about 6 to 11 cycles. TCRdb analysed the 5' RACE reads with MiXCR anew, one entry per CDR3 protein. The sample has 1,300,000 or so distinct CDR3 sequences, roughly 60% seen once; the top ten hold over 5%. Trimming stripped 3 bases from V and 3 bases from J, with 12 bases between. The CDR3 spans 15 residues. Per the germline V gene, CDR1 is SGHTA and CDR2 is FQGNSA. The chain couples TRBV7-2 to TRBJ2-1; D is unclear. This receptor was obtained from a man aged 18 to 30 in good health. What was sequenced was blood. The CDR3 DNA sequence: TGTGCCAGCAGCTTCGGCATAGGGCTCTACAATGAGCAGTTCTTC. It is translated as CASSFGIGLYNEQFF.